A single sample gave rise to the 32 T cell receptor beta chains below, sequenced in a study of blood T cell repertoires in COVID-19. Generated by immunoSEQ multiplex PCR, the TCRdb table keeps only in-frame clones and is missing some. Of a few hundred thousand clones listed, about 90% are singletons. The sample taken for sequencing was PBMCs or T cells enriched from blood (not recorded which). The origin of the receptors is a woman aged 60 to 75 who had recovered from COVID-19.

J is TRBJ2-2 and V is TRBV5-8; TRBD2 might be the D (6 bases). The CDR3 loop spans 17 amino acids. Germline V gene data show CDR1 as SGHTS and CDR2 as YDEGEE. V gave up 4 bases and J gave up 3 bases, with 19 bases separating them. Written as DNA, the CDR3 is TGTGCCAGCAGCCCCGAGTTTTGGCGGGGATACACCGGGGAGCTGTTTTTT. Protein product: CASSPEFWRGYTGELFF.

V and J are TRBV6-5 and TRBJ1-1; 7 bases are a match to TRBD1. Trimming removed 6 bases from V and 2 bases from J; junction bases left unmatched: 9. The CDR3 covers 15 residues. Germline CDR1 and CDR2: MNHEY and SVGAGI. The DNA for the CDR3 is TGTGCCAGCAGATCCGGGACAGACCCAAACACTGAAGCTTTCTTT. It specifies CASRSGTDPNTEAFF.

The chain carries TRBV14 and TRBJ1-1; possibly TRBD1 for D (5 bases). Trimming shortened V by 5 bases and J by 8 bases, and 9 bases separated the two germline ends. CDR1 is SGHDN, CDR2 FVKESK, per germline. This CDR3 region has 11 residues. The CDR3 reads CASSEYREAFF. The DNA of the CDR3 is TGTGCCAGCAGCGAATACAGGGAAGCTTTCTTT. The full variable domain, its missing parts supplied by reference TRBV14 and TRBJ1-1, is EAGVTQFPSHSVIEKGQTVTLRCDPISGHDNLYWYRRVMGKEIKFLLHFVKESKQDESGMPNNRFLAERTGGTYSTLKVQPAELEDSGVYFCASSEYREAFFGQGTRLTVV.

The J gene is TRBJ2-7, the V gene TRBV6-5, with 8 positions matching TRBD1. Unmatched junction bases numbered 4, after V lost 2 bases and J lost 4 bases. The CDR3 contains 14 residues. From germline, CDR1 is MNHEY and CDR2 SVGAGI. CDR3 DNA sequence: TGTGCCAGCAGTTACCGGACAGGGTTGTACGAGCAGTACTTC. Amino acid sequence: CASSYRTGLYEQYF.

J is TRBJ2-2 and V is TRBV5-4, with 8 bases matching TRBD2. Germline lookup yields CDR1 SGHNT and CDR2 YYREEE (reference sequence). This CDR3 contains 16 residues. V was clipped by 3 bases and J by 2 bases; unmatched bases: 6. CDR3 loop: CASSSWTSPNTGELFF. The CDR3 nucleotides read TGTGCCAGCAGCTCTTGGACTAGCCCTAACACCGGGGAGCTGTTTTTT.

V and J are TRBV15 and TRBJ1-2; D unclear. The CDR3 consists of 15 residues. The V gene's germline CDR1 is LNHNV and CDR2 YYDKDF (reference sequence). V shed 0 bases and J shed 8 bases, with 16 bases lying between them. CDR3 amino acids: CATSREPGIEGGYTF. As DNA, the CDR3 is TGTGCCACCAGCAGAGAGCCCGGGATTGAGGGAGGCTACACCTTC.

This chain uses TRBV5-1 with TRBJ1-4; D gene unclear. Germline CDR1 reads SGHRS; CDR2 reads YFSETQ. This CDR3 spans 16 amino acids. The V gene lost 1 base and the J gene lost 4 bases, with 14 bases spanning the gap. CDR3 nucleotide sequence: TGCGCCAGCAGCTTGAGCGGAGGGAGAGATAATGAAAAACTGTTTTTT. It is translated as CASSLSGGRDNEKLFF.

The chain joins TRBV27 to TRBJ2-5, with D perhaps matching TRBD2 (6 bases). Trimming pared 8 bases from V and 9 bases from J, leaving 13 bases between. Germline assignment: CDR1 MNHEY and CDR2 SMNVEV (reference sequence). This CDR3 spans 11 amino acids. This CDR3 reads CASARGGAQYF. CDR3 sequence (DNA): TGTGCCAGCGCAAGGGGCGGGGCCCAGTACTTC.

The CDR3 coding sequence is TGTGCCAGCAGTTCCCTCTTCCGTACTGAAGCTTTCTTT. Its protein product is CASSSLFRTEAFF. V gene TRBV28 combines with J gene TRBJ1-1; D uncertain. V was pared by 4 bases and J by 5 bases, with 11 bases between. CDR1 and CDR2 from the germline V gene are MDHEN and SYDVKM. CDR3 length equals 13 residues. The complete variable domain, with remaining parts taken from reference TRBV28 and TRBJ1-1, reads DVKVTQSSRYLVKRTGEKVFLECVQDMDHENMFWYRQDPGLGLRLIYFSYDVKMKEKGDIPEGYSVSREKKERFSLILESASTNQTSMYLCASSSLFRTEAFFGQGTRLTVV.

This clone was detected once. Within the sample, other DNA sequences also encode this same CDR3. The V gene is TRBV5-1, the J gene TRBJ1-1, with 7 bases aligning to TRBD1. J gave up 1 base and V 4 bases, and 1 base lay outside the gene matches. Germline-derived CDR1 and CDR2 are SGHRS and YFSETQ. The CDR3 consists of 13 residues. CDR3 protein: CASSRQGNTEAFF. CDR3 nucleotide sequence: TGCGCCAGCAGCCGACAGGGGAACACTGAAGCTTTCTTT. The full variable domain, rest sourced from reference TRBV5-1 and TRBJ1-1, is KAGVTQTPRYLIKTRGQQVTLSCSPISGHRSVSWYQQTPGQGLQFLFEYFSETQRNKGNFPGRFSGRQFSNSRSEMNVSTLELGDSALYLCASSRQGNTEAFFGQGTRLTVV.

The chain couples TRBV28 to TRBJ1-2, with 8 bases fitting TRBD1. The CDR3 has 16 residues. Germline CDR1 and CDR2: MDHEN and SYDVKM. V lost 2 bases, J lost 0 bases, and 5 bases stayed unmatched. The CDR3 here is CASSLGTGTTNYGYTF. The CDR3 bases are TGTGCCAGCAGTTTAGGGACAGGAACTACTAACTATGGCTACACCTTC.

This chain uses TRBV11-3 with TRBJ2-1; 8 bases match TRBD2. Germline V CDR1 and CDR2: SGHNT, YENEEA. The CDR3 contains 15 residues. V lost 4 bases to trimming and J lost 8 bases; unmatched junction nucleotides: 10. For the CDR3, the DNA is TGTGCCAGCAGCTCTAAAGCGGGAGCGGGCGATGAGCAGTTCTTC. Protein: CASSSKAGAGDEQFF.

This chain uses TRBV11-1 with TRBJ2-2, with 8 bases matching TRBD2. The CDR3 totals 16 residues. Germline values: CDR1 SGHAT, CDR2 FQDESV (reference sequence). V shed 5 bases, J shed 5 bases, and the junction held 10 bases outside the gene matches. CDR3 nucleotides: TGTGCCAGCAGCCCTTCAGGGTTAGCGGGAACCGGGGAGCTGTTTTTT. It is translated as CASSPSGLAGTGELFF.

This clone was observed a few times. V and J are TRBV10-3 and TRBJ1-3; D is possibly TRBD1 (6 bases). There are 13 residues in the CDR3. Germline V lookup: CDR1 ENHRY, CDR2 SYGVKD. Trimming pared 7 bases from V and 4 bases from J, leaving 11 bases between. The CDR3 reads CAIKGQTGNTIYF. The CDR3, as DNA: TGTGCCATCAAGGGACAAACGGGAAACACCATATATTTT.

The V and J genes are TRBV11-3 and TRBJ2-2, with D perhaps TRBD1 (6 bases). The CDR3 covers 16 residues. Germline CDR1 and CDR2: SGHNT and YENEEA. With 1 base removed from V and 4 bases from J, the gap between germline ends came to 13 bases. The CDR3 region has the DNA TGTGCCAGCAGCTTAGGGGACACAAGCCTCACCGGGGAGCTGTTTTTT. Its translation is CASSLGDTSLTGELFF.

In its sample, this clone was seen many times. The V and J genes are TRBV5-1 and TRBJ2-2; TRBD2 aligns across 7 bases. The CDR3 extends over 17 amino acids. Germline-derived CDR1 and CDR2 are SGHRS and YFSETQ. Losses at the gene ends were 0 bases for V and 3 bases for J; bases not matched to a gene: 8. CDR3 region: CASSLAGTTTYTGELFF. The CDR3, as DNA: TGCGCCAGCAGCTTGGCTGGGACTACTACTTACACCGGGGAGCTGTTTTTT. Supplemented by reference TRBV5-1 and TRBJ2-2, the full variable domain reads KAGVTQTPRYLIKTRGQQVTLSCSPISGHRSVSWYQQTPGQGLQFLFEYFSETQRNKGNFPGRFSGRQFSNSRSEMNVSTLELGDSALYLCASSLAGTTTYTGELFFGEGSRLTVL.

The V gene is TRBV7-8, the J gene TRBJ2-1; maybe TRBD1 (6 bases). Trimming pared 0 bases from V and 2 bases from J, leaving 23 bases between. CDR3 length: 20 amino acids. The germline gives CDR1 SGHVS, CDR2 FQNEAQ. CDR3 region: CASSLAFTSTGRLAYNEQFF. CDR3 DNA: TGTGCCAGCAGCTTAGCTTTTACGTCTACAGGGCGCCTGGCCTACAATGAGCAGTTCTTC.

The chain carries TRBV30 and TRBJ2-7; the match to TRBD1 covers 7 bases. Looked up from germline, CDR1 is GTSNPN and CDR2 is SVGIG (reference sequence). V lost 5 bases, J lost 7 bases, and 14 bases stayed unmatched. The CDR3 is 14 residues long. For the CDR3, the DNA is TGTGCCTGGGACCCACTTAGGACAGGTGGAGAGCAGTACTTC. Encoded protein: CAWDPLRTGGEQYF.

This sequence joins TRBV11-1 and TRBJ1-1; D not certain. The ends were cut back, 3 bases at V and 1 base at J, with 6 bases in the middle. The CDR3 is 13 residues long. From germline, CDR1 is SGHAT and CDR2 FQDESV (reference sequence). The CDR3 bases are TGTGCCAGCAGCTTTACCGGGAACACTGAAGCTTTCTTT. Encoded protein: CASSFTGNTEAFF.

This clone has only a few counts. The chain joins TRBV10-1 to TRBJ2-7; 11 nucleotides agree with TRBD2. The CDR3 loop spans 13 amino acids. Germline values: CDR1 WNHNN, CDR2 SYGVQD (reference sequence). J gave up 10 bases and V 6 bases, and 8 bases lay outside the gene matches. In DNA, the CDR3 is TGCGCCAGCAGCCCGGGACTAGCGGATATCCAGTACTTC. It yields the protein CASSPGLADIQYF.

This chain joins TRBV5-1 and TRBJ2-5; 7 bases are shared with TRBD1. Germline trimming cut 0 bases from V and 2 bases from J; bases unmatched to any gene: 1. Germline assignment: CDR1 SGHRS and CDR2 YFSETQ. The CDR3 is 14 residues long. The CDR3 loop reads CASSLGRGQETQYF. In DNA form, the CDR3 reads TGCGCCAGCAGCTTGGGCAGGGGGCAAGAGACCCAGTACTTC.

The CDR3 loop reads CASSPQEASNTQYF. The CDR3 nucleotides are TGTGCCAGCAGTCCCCAGGAGGCGTCGAATACGCAGTATTTT. The rearrangement links TRBV6-5 to TRBJ2-3, with D perhaps matching TRBD2 (5 bases). The CDR3 extends over 14 amino acids. Trimming removed 5 bases from V and 7 bases from J, with 16 bases in between. The germline V gene encodes CDR1 MNHEY and CDR2 SVGAGI.

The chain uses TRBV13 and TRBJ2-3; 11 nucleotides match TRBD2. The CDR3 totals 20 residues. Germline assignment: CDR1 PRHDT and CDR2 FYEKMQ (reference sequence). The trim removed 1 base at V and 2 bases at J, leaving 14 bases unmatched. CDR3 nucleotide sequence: TGTGCCAGCAGCTTAGAGGGGTTAGGGGCTAGCGGGGGGCCCACAGATACGCAGTATTTT. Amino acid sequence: CASSLEGLGASGGPTDTQYF.

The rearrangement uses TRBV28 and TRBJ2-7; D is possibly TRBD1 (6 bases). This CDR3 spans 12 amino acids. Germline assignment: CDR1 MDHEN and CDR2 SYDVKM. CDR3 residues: CEVVGGSYEQYF. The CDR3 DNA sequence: TGTGAGGTAGTAGGGGGCTCCTACGAGCAGTACTTC. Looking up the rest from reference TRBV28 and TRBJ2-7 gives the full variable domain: DVKVTQSSRYLVKRTGEKVFLECVQDMDHENMFWYRQDPGLGLRLIYFSYDVKMKEKGDIPEGYSVSREKKERFSLILESASTNQTSMYLCEVVGGSYEQYFGPGTRLTVT.

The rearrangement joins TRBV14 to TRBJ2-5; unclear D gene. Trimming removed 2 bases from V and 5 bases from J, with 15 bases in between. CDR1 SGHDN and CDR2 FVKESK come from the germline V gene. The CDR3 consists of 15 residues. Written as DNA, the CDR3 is TGTGCCAGCAGCCAATTTGTACTTAGTCGGGAGACCCAGTACTTC. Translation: CASSQFVLSRETQYF.

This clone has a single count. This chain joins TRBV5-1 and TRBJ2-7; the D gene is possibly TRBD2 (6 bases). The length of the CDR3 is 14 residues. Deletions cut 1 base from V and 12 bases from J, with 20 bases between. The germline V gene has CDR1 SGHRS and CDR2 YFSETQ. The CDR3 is CASSLFLGSDGGYF. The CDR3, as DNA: TGCGCCAGCAGCTTGTTTTTGGGGTCAGACGGGGGGTACTTC.

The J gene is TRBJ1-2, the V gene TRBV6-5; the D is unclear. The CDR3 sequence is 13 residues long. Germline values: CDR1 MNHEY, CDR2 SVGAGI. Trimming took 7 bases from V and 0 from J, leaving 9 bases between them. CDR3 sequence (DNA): TGTGCCAGCACTAAAGACTCTAACTATGGCTACACCTTC. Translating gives CASTKDSNYGYTF.

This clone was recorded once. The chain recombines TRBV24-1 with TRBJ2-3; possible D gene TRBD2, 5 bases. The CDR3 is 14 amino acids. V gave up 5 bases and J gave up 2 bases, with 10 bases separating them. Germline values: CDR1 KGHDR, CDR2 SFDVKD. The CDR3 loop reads CATSGRGLTDTQYF. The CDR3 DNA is TGTGCCACCAGTGGCCGGGGTCTCACAGATACGCAGTATTTT.

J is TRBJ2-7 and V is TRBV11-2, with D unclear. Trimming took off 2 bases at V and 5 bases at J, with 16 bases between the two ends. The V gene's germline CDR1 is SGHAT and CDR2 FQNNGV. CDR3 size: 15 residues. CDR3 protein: CASSLYEAGRNEQYF. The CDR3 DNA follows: TGTGCCAGCAGCTTATATGAGGCCGGCCGGAACGAGCAGTACTTC. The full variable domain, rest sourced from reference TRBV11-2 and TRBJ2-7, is EAGVAQSPRYKIIEKRQSVAFWCNPISGHATLYWYQQILGQGPKLLIQFQNNGVVDDSQLPKDRFSAERLKGVDSTLKIQPAKLEDSAVYLCASSLYEAGRNEQYFGPGTRLTVT.

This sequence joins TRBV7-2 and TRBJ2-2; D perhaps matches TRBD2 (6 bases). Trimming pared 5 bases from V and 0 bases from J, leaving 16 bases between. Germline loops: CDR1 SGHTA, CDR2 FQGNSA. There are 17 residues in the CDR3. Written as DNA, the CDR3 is TGTGCCAGCAGCGCCCCCGGAGGGCAAGCGAACACCGGGGAGCTGTTTTTT. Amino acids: CASSAPGGQANTGELFF.

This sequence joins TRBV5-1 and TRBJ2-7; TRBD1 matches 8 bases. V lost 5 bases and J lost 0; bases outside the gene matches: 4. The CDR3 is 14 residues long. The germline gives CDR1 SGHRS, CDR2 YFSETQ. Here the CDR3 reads CASSHGQGSYEQYF. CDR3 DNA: TGCGCCAGCAGTCACGGACAGGGCTCCTACGAGCAGTACTTC.

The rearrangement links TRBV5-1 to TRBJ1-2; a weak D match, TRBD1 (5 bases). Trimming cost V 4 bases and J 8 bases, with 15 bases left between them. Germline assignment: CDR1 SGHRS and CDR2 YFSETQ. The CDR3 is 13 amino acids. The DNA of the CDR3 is TGCGCCAGCAGCCGGGTAGGGGTCGACGGCTACACCTTC. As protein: CASSRVGVDGYTF.